This T cell receptor beta chain was documented in a study of T cell responses to AZD1222 COVID-19 vaccine. As to this clone: The antigen remains unidentified.

TCRdb keeps only in-frame clones here, not all; method: immunoSEQ multiplex PCR. In the table there are around 150,000 clones, 94% of which are singletons. The study's findings and limits: Spike-spanning, vaccine-associated CD4 TCRs were dominant at 160-218 and 743-854. Unmutated variant regions are reportedly the target of nearly half of TCRs that are spike-specific.

The specimen comprised peripheral blood, sampled on day 0 of AZD1222 vaccination. The receptor comes from an adult in good health.

In DNA form, the CDR3 reads TGTGCCAGCAGTGCTGTCTCTAGGGCAGATACGCAGTATTTT. Translation: CASSAVSRADTQYF. The chain carries TRBV25-1 and TRBJ2-3; D ambiguous. The CDR3 extends over 14 amino acids. With 4 bases removed from V and 4 bases from J, the gap between germline ends came to 12 bases. The germline V gene has CDR1 MGHDK and CDR2 SYGVNS.